This TCR beta chain originates from a study of identical twins. TCRdb passed the 5' RACE reads through MiXCR, listing each CDR3 protein once. The sample holds a few hundred thousand distinct CDR3 sequences; around 9.7% are singletons and the top ten take approximately 6.5%. Trimming left V 3 bases short and J 7 bases short, with 10 bases between. CDR1 and CDR2 from the germline V gene are SEHNR and FQNEAQ (reference sequence). The CDR3 length is 12 residues. The table lists this clonotype with a few counts. The sample was also linked to a second study, of yellow fever vaccine responses in identical twins.

The receptor was isolated from a woman under 30 in good health. The chain is built from TRBV7-9 and TRBJ2-7; TRBD1 might be the D (5 bases). The sequencing input was CD8+ T cells sorted from blood. In DNA, the CDR3 is TGTGCCAGCAGCTTTGCAGGGAAGGAGCAGTACTTC. Translation: CASSFAGKEQYF.